This T cell receptor (beta chain) was captured by sequencing in a study of type 1 regulatory T cells. About the research overall: An in vitro protocol generated T-allo10, a Tr1-enriched, alloantigen-specific CD4 T cell product. General study findings and limits: Type 1 regulatory T cells had a more restricted TCR repertoire than non-type 1 regulatory T cells.

A single record per CDR3 protein comes from TCRdb applying MiXCR to the reads. The sample lists roughly 40,000 distinct CDR3 sequences, 12% occurring once. Turning to this clonotype: Its target is unknown.

The CDR3 is made up of 16 amino acids. Trimming left V 3 bases short and J 0 bases short, with 13 bases between. Germline lookup yields CDR1 KGHSH and CDR2 LQKENI. The source is a human donor in good health. Sample: cultured non-Tr1 T cells, either the whole culture or a sorted T cell fraction (not recorded which). The rearrangement joins TRBV18 to TRBJ2-3; possibly TRBD2 for D (5 bases). The CDR3 DNA is TGTGCCAGCTCACCTCGGCCAGCGGCTAGCACAGATACGCAGTATTTT. Translating it yields CASSPRPAASTDTQYF.